Listed below are T cell receptor beta chains from one sample, sequenced in a study of cytomegalovirus exposure and HLA in healthy donors. Method: immunoSEQ multiplex PCR; TCRdb's copy keeps in-frame clones and lacks some. The sample has 110,000 to 150,000 clones. Specimen: PBMCs. Every receptor here comes from a male donor in good health and CMV-seronegative. The CDR3 runs from the conserved cysteine through the conserved F or W. A D gene is named only where the DNA matches it firmly.

CDR3 protein	CDR3 DNA	V gene	J gene	D gene
CASSPTDGGNTEAFF	TGTGCCAGCTCACCGACGGACGGGGGGAACACTGAAGCTTTCTTT	TRBV18	TRBJ1-1	.
CASRIPGVAEAFF	TGTGCCAGCAGGATCCCCGGGGTAGCAGAAGCTTTCTTT	TRBV2	TRBJ1-1	.
CASQGAGANVLTF	TGTGCCAGCCAGGGGGCTGGGGCCAACGTCCTGACTTTC	TRBV2	TRBJ2-6	TRBD1
CSAPYTDTQYF	TGCAGTGCTCCTTACACAGATACGCAGTATTTT	TRBV20-1	TRBJ2-3	.
CASSRGLPGGGNTIYF	TGTGCCAGCAGCCGGGGACTACCCGGCGGTGGAAACACCATATATTTT	TRBV14	TRBJ1-3	.
CASSLTGEGFQPQHF	TGTGCCAGCAGTTTAACAGGGGAAGGTTTTCAGCCCCAGCATTTT	TRBV28	TRBJ1-5	TRBD1
CATGVGQGGLGSNQPQHF	TGTGCCACCGGTGTCGGACAGGGGGGCCTCGGGAGCAATCAGCCCCAGCATTTT	TRBV15	TRBJ1-5	TRBD1
CASSEGQPGTEAFF	TGTGCCAGCAGCGAGGGACAGCCCGGGACTGAAGCTTTCTTT	TRBV7-9	TRBJ1-1	TRBD1
CASSLIQGASTGELFF	TGTGCCAGCAGCCTAATACAGGGGGCCAGCACCGGGGAGCTGTTTTTT	TRBV4-2	TRBJ2-2	TRBD1
CASSLSGYEQFF	TGTGCCAGCAGCCTCTCAGGGTATGAGCAGTTCTTC	TRBV7-9	TRBJ2-1	.
CSVVLWEKLFF	TGCAGCGTTGTACTATGGGAAAAACTGTTTTTT	TRBV29-1	TRBJ1-4	.
CASSIAGTSNTGELFF	TGTGCCAGTAGTATAGCCGGGACATCGAACACCGGGGAGCTGTTTTTT	TRBV19	TRBJ2-2	.
CASSPAGDFNTEAFF	TGCGCCAGCAGCCCCGCAGGGGATTTTAACACTGAAGCTTTCTTT	TRBV5-1	TRBJ1-1	.
CASSITTGKARDSPLHF	TGTGCCAGCAGCATAACGACAGGGAAGGCTCGGGACTCACCCCTCCACTTT	TRBV11-2	TRBJ1-6	TRBD1
CASSLGAGPRGQPQHF	TGTGCCAGCAGCTTAGGGGCCGGGCCCAGGGGTCAGCCCCAGCATTTT	TRBV7-9	TRBJ1-5	.
CASSDWRGGEKLFF	TGTGCCAGCAGTGATTGGAGGGGAGGCGAAAAACTGTTTTTT	TRBV6-1	TRBJ1-4	.
CASSGGEKGPLDSAF	TGCGCCAGCAGCGGGGGGGAAAAAGGACCGCTCGATTCTGCTTTC	TRBV5-1	TRBJ2-6	TRBD2
CASSEARQGGGYTF	TGTGCCAGCAGTGAAGCGCGGCAGGGAGGCGGCTACACCTTC	TRBV6-1	TRBJ1-2	.
CASRDRGAPYEQYF	TGTGCCAGCAGAGACAGGGGAGCCCCCTACGAGCAGTACTTC	TRBV7-2	TRBJ2-7	TRBD1
CASSPIPDSHSGNTIYF	TGTGCCAGCTCACCAATTCCCGACAGCCACTCTGGAAACACCATATATTTT	TRBV18	TRBJ1-3	.
CSVETSGRAERF	TGCAGCGTTGAGACTAGCGGGAGGGCCGAAAGATTC	TRBV29-1	TRBJ2-7	TRBD2
CASSLAWAGHSNQPQHF	TGCGCCAGCAGCTTGGCCTGGGCAGGCCATAGCAATCAGCCCCAGCATTTT	TRBV5-1	TRBJ1-5	.
CASSLQGVNQPQHF	TGTGCCAGCAGCCTACAGGGGGTCAATCAGCCCCAGCATTTT	TRBV5-6	TRBJ1-5	TRBD1
CASNPAGTGELFF	TGTGCCAGCAACCCGGCAGGGACCGGGGAGCTGTTTTTT	TRBV6-5	TRBJ2-2	.
CASSLQGPQYEQYF	TGTGCCAGCAGCCTACAGGGTCCCCAGTACGAGCAGTACTTC	TRBV5-4	TRBJ2-7	.
CASSGGGDYGYTF	TGCGCCAGCAGTGGAGGCGGTGACTATGGCTACACCTTC	TRBV23-1	TRBJ1-2	.
CASSLVGQGSGETQYF	TGTGCCAGCAGCTTAGTGGGACAGGGGTCCGGTGAGACCCAGTACTTC	TRBV7-3	TRBJ2-5	TRBD1
CAWRETPAYNEQFF	TGTGCCTGGCGGGAAACTCCCGCCTACAATGAGCAGTTCTTC	TRBV30	TRBJ2-1	.
CASSQDLSPLHF	TGCGCCAGCAGCCAAGATTTATCACCCCTCCACTTT	TRBV4-1	TRBJ1-6	.
CSVEGTNIYEQYF	TGCAGCGTTGAAGGGACAAATATCTACGAGCAGTACTTC	TRBV29-1	TRBJ2-7	.
CASSSQGGTEAFF	TGTGCCAGTAGCTCCCAGGGGGGAACTGAAGCTTTCTTT	TRBV19	TRBJ1-1	TRBD1
CAWKSGQMNTEAFF	TGTGCCTGGAAATCAGGACAGATGAACACTGAAGCTTTCTTT	TRBV30	TRBJ1-1	.
CASSQLGQMRNTIYF	TGTGCCAGCAGCCAACTCGGACAGATGAGAAACACCATATATTTT	TRBV4-2	TRBJ1-3	.
CASKTGTDNYGYTF	TGTGCCAGCAAAACCGGGACTGACAACTATGGCTACACCTTC	TRBV7-9	TRBJ1-2	.
CASSRTGLNEKLFF	TGTGCCAGTAGTAGGACAGGCCTTAATGAAAAACTGTTTTTT	TRBV19	TRBJ1-4	TRBD1